A single TCR beta chain is shown here with its context. The antigen is not known. The PCR ran on 60 Vbeta and 13 Jbeta primers. TCRdb keeps only in-frame clones here, not all; method: immunoSEQ multiplex PCR. Here the sample spans under 200,000 clones, over 65% being singletons. The data stem from a study of cytomegalovirus exposure and HLA in healthy donors. Notes on the study in general: Excluded: some indistinguishable V segments such as TRBV6-2 and TRBV6-3. The study had only CMV serostatus as immune exposure information. Cytomegalovirus association was listed for around 180 TCR beta chains.

From germline, CDR1 is SGHRS and CDR2 YFSETQ. The CDR3 has 15 residues. V trimming: 4 bases; J trimming: 3 bases; junction bases outside the gene matches: 3. The chain is built from TRBV5-1 and TRBJ2-7; 14 bases agree with TRBD2. Specimen: PBMCs. This receptor was obtained from a man in his sixties in good health and CMV-seronegative. The CDR3: CASSTGLAGGYEQYF. The CDR3 bases are TGCGCCAGCAGCACTGGACTAGCGGGAGGCTACGAGCAGTACTTC.